The 21 T cell receptor beta chains given below trace back to one sample, sequenced in a study of blood T cell repertoires in COVID-19. Generated by immunoSEQ multiplex PCR, the TCRdb table keeps only in-frame clones and is missing some. The table shows about 200,000 clones, with around 86% occurring only once. Sequenced material: peripheral blood. Receptors originate from a man aged 60 to 75 with acute or convalescent COVID-19.

The rearrangement joins TRBV28 to TRBJ1-2; 8 bases align to TRBD1. Germline CDR1 reads MDHEN; CDR2 reads SYDVKM. CDR3 length equals 14 residues. J lost 8 bases, V lost 1 base, and 6 bases had no gene match. The CDR3 DNA sequence: TGTGCCAGCAGTTTATCGGTCAGGGGGCGAGGCTACACCTTC. Protein: CASSLSVRGRGYTF.

V usage is TRBV11-2 and J usage is TRBJ2-5; 11 bases are a match to TRBD2. From germline, CDR1 is SGHAT and CDR2 FQNNGV. This CDR3 is 18 amino acids long. The V and J ends lost 2 bases and 3 bases, in that order; junction bases with no gene match: 11. The CDR3 protein is CASSLYNPGLAVEETQYF. DNA of the CDR3: TGTGCCAGCAGCTTATACAACCCGGGACTAGCGGTGGAAGAGACCCAGTACTTC.

The chain couples TRBV6-1 to TRBJ1-6; a possible D gene is TRBD1 (5 bases). This CDR3 comprises 20 residues. Germline V CDR1 and CDR2: MNHNS, SASEGT. V dropped 1 base and J dropped 2 bases, with 21 bases sitting between them. CDR3 sequence (DNA): TGTGCCAGCAGTGAAGGAAGCAGGGCATACCCGGGGGCCTATAATTCACCCCTCCACTTT. This encodes CASSEGSRAYPGAYNSPLHF.

This clone was seen only once. The chain employs TRBV28 and TRBJ2-3, with 11 bases lining up with TRBD2. Germline V gives CDR1 MDHEN, CDR2 SYDVKM. Losses at the gene ends were 2 bases for V and 3 bases for J; bases not matched to a gene: 13. There are 19 residues in the CDR3. CDR3 protein: CASSLVQGLAVFSTDTQYF. Here the CDR3 DNA reads TGTGCCAGCAGTTTAGTACAGGGACTAGCGGTGTTTAGTACAGATACGCAGTATTTT.

This clone was seen a few times. The V gene is TRBV7-4, the J gene TRBJ2-2, with TRBD1 identical over 7 bases. The germline V gene encodes CDR1 SGHVT and CDR2 SQSDAQ. V gave up 3 bases and J gave up 6 bases; unmatched junction bases: 7. The CDR3 has 15 amino acids. The CDR3 DNA sequence: TGTGCCAGCAGCTTGGGTTTAACAGGGGCCGGGGAGCTGTTTTTT. Protein product: CASSLGLTGAGELFF.

This chain uses TRBV5-6 with TRBJ1-6, with 9 nucleotides matching TRBD1. CDR1 and CDR2 (germline): SGHDT, YYEEEE. The CDR3 loop spans 16 amino acids. V shed 4 bases and J 3 bases; nucleotides not matched to a gene: 5. CDR3 sequence reads: CASSAADRGYNSPLHF. The CDR3 coding sequence is TGTGCCAGCAGCGCCGCGGACAGGGGCTATAATTCACCCCTCCACTTT.

A few counts support this clone. CDR3 residues: CASRIRGRETQYF. The CDR3 DNA reads TGTGCCAGCAGGATCAGGGGAAGGGAGACCCAGTACTTC. This chain joins TRBV12-3 or TRBV12-4 and TRBJ2-5, with D maybe TRBD1 (6 bases). Trimming took 6 bases from V and 5 from J, leaving 13 bases between them. The CDR3 is 13 amino acids.

The rearrangement links TRBV12-3 or TRBV12-4 to TRBJ1-5; D might be TRBD1 (5 bases). V was clipped by 6 bases and J by 4 bases, with 10 bases between them. The CDR3 consists of 13 residues. In nucleotides, the CDR3 is TGTGCCAGCAGAGAGACAGCGAATCAGCCCCAGCATTTT. Protein sequence: CASRETANQPQHF.

This chain uses TRBV19 with TRBJ1-5; D perhaps matches TRBD1 (5 bases). The CDR3 has 12 residues. From germline, CDR1 is LNHDA and CDR2 SQIVND (reference sequence). This CDR3 is CAGGSSNQPQHF. The CDR3 DNA follows: TGTGCGGGGGGATCTAGCAATCAGCCCCAGCATTTT. Full variable domain (outside the CDR3, taken from reference TRBV19 and TRBJ1-5): DGGITQSPKYLFRKEGQNVTLSCEQNLNHDAMYWYRQDPGQGLRLIYYSQIVNDFQKGDIAEGYSVSREKKESFPLTVTSAQKNPTAFYLCAGGSSNQPQHFGDGTRLSIL.

This chain links TRBV18 with TRBJ1-2; D is unclear. Looked up from germline, CDR1 is KGHSH and CDR2 is LQKENI. This CDR3 comprises 15 residues. The germline V and J ends were trimmed by 3 bases and 2 bases, with 13 bases remaining between them. The CDR3 DNA sequence: TGTGCCAGCTCACCGGATCGGACGGGAAACTATGGCTACACCTTC. It encodes CASSPDRTGNYGYTF.

This chain uses TRBV27 with TRBJ1-5; D not resolved. Per germline, CDR1 MNHEY and CDR2 SMNVEV (reference sequence). The CDR3 extends over 13 amino acids. V lost 0 bases and J lost 7, with 7 bases in between. CDR3 nucleotide sequence: TGTGCCAGCAGTTTATCATGGCAGCAGCCCCAGCATTTT. Its translation is CASSLSWQQPQHF.

The chain recombines TRBV18 with TRBJ2-7, with TRBD2 matching over 8 bases. Trimming cost V 3 bases and J 3 bases; bases outside gene matches: 7. Germline V gene data show CDR1 as KGHSH and CDR2 as LQKENI. This CDR3 region has 15 residues. The CDR3 region is CASSPDRGGNYEQYF. For the CDR3, the DNA is TGTGCCAGCTCACCCGACCGGGGGGGTAACTACGAGCAGTACTTC.

The chain uses TRBV9 and TRBJ2-1; the match to TRBD2 covers 14 bases. The V gene end was trimmed by 3 bases and the J gene end by 10 bases; junction bases not matched to a gene: 6. Germline V gene data show CDR1 as SGDLS and CDR2 as YYNGEE. The CDR3 extends over 15 amino acids. For the CDR3, the DNA is TGTGCCAGCAGCGCCCGGACTAGCGGGGGGCGGGAGCAGTTCTTC. Translating it yields CASSARTSGGREQFF.

This chain joins TRBV6-1 and TRBJ2-1, with 9 bases aligning to TRBD2. The V gene's germline CDR1 is MNHNS and CDR2 SASEGT. J gave up 2 bases and V 4 bases, and 6 bases lay outside the gene matches. This CDR3 contains 16 residues. The CDR3: CASSATAGGPYNEQFF. The DNA for the CDR3 is TGTGCCAGCAGTGCCACGGCGGGGGGGCCCTACAATGAGCAGTTCTTC.

V usage is TRBV28 and J usage is TRBJ2-4, with D possibly being TRBD1 (6 bases). This CDR3 has 17 amino acids. CDR1 MDHEN and CDR2 SYDVKM come from the germline V gene. Trimming pared 2 bases from V and 0 bases from J, leaving 14 bases between. This CDR3 reads CASSLGGGQLAKNIQYF. The CDR3 region has the DNA TGTGCCAGCAGTTTAGGGGGCGGACAGCTAGCCAAAAACATTCAGTACTTC.

This chain uses TRBV5-5 with TRBJ1-1, with 8 bases identical to TRBD1. This CDR3 has 15 residues. The junction had 9 bases not matched to a gene; V was cut back by 0 bases and J by 8 bases. Per germline, CDR1 SGHKS and CDR2 YYEKEE (reference sequence). The CDR3 loop is CASSLARRGRGEAFF. The CDR3 DNA sequence: TGTGCCAGCAGCTTGGCCCGCAGGGGGCGAGGAGAAGCTTTCTTT.

The rearrangement uses TRBV7-3 and TRBJ1-6; D might be TRBD1 (5 bases). This CDR3 has 11 amino acids. In germline, CDR1 is SGHTA, CDR2 FQGTGA. The V and J ends lost 8 bases and 9 bases respectively, with 8 bases between them. CDR3 protein: CASFQGSPLHF. CDR3 DNA: TGTGCCAGCTTCCAGGGTTCACCCCTCCACTTT.

This chain links TRBV3-1 (or the pseudogene TRBV3-2) with TRBJ2-7; tentative D call: TRBD2 (5 bases). From germline, CDR1 is LGHDT and CDR2 YNNKEL (reference sequence). CDR3 size: 12 residues. Deletions cut 2 bases from V and 9 bases from J, with 11 bases between. CDR3 bases: TGTGCCAGCAGCCAATTTTCTAGCCGGCAGTACTTC. Translated, it gives CASSQFSSRQYF.

The rearrangement uses TRBV11-3 and TRBJ2-7, with D perhaps matching TRBD1 (6 bases). The V end was cut by 1 base, the J end by 2 bases, with 9 bases between. The germline V gene has CDR1 SGHNT and CDR2 YENEEA. This CDR3 has 14 residues. CDR3 nucleotides: TGTGCCAGCAGCTTAGCAGGGGCTCCCTACGAGCAGTACTTC. This encodes CASSLAGAPYEQYF.

The chain combines TRBV19 with TRBJ1-1, with 9 bases aligning to TRBD1. CDR1 is LNHDA and CDR2 is SQIVND in the germline V gene (reference sequence). This CDR3 comprises 16 residues. Trimming at V came to 10 bases and at J to 0 bases, leaving 12 bases not matched to a gene. In nucleotides, the CDR3 is TGTGCCACGAGGTCGACAGGGGGGACCTTGAACACTGAAGCTTTCTTT. This encodes CATRSTGGTLNTEAFF.

V usage is TRBV6-5 and J usage is TRBJ2-2; TRBD2 agrees at 9 bases. This CDR3 is 15 amino acids long. The V gene end was trimmed by 7 bases and the J gene end by 1 base; junction bases not matched to a gene: 4. The germline CDR1 and CDR2 sequences are MNHEY and SVGAGI. This chain's CDR3 is CASTLAGMNTGELFF. CDR3 DNA sequence: TGTGCCAGCACCCTAGCGGGGATGAACACCGGGGAGCTGTTTTTT.